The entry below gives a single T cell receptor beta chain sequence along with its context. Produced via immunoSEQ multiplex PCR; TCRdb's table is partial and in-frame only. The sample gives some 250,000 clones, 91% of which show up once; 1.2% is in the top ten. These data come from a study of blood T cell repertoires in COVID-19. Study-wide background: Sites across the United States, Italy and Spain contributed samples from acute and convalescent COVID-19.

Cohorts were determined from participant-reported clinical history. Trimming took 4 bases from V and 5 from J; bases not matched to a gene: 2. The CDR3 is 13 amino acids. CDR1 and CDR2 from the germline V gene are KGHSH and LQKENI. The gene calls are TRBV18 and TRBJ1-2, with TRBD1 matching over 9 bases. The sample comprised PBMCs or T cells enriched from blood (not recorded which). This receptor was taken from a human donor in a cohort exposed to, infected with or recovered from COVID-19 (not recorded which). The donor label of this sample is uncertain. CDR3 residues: CASSRTGEYGYTF. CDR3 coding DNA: TGTGCCAGCTCACGGACAGGGGAGTATGGCTACACCTTC.